This passage covers 25 T cell receptor beta chains from one sample sequenced in a study of CD8 T cells in ankylosing spondylitis. TCRdb reanalysed the 5' RACE reads using MiXCR and keeps one entry per CDR3 protein. The data show tens of thousands of distinct CDR3 sequences, about 6% seen once. Sequenced sample: blood, either unsorted or a sorted T cell fraction (not recorded which). The source of these receptors is a male donor with ankylosing spondylitis or in good health (not recorded which).

The sample holds many counts of this clonotype. The genes are TRBV28 and TRBJ2-7; tentatively, D is TRBD1 (6 bases). V was trimmed by 7 bases and J by 2 bases, leaving 9 bases between them. This CDR3 spans 12 amino acids. Germline V CDR1 and CDR2: MDHEN, SYDVKM. The CDR3 sequence: CASTQGTYEQYF. CDR3 in DNA: TGTGCCAGCACGCAGGGGACCTACGAGCAGTACTTC.

The table lists this clonotype with many counts. This sequence joins TRBV24-1 and TRBJ2-1, with D maybe TRBD1 (6 bases). This CDR3 spans 14 amino acids. The germline gives CDR1 KGHDR, CDR2 SFDVKD. V lost 1 base and J 8 bases, leaving 11 bases between the germline ends. CDR3 nucleotides: TGTGCCACCAGTGATTTACAGGGAACCTATGAGCAGTTCTTC. Translating gives CATSDLQGTYEQFF.

This clonotype came up many times. The junction differs from germline at one of its ends, possibly a read error. DNA of the CDR3: TGTGCCAGCAGCCCACAAGAGATCCAGTACTTC. Encoded protein: CASSPQEIQYF. This sequence joins TRBV2 and TRBJ2-5; D remains unclear. Germline V gives CDR1 SNHLY, CDR2 FYNNEI. The CDR3 runs 11 residues.

This clonotype appeared many times. The chain combines TRBV9 with TRBJ1-5; D gene unclear. The CDR3 loop spans 14 amino acids. V lost 4 bases to trimming and J lost 9 bases, with 17 bases between them. Germline assignment: CDR1 SGDLS and CDR2 YYNGEE. As DNA, the CDR3 is TGTGCCAGCAGCCCTCACCTCGGTCCGGGGCCCCAGCATTTT. It translates to CASSPHLGPGPQHF.

In this sample, this clonotype turned up a few times. V and J are TRBV18 and TRBJ2-5; 11 bases are shared with TRBD1. With V trimmed by 2 bases and J by 5 bases, 13 bases remained unmatched. Germline V gene sequence: CDR1 KGHSH, CDR2 LQKENI. The CDR3 sequence is 18 residues long. CDR3 residues: CASSPSPTGQGASETQYF. The CDR3 bases are TGTGCCAGCTCACCATCCCCCACCGGACAGGGGGCGTCGGAGACCCAGTACTTC.

This clonotype has a count of ten or more. J is TRBJ1-5 and V is TRBV5-6; no clear D. V dropped 0 bases and J dropped 5 bases, with 6 bases sitting between them. Looked up from germline, CDR1 is SGHDT and CDR2 is YYEEEE. This CDR3 has 13 amino acids. This chain's CDR3 is CASSLGPDQPQHF. CDR3 coding DNA: TGTGCCAGCAGCTTGGGTCCGGATCAGCCCCAGCATTTT.

Many counts were recorded for this clonotype. V gene TRBV12-3 or TRBV12-4 combines with J gene TRBJ1-6, with 7 bases matching TRBD1. The J segment lost 7 bases and the V segment lost 6 bases, leaving 6 bases of the junction unmatched. The CDR3 covers 14 residues. CDR3 in amino acids: CASSRQGGNSPLHF. The DNA for the CDR3 is TGTGCCAGCAGCCGACAGGGAGGCAATTCACCCCTCCACTTT.

This clonotype was observed at least ten times. The CDR3 bases are TGCGCCAGCAGCCAAGTGCCGGGACAGGGTGGAAACACCATATATTTT. This encodes CASSQVPGQGGNTIYF. This chain connects TRBV4-1 to TRBJ1-3; 9 bases fit TRBD1. V shed 1 base and J 3 bases; nucleotides not matched to a gene: 4. CDR1 and CDR2 (germline): MGHRA, YSYEKL. There are 16 residues in the CDR3.

This clonotype was observed at least ten times. The V call is TRBV7-3, the J call TRBJ1-1; TRBD1 is a possible D gene (5 bases). V gave up 3 bases and J gave up 7 bases, with 12 bases separating them. The CDR3 totals 13 residues. Germline-derived CDR1 and CDR2 are SGHTA and FQGTGA. CDR3 bases: TGTGCCAGCAGCTTGGGAGGGGTTGGTGAAGCTTTCTTT. Translating gives CASSLGGVGEAFF. The full variable domain, rest sourced from reference TRBV7-3 and TRBJ1-1, is GAGVSQTPSNKVTEKGKYVELRCDPISGHTALYWYRQSLGQGPEFLIYFQGTGAADDSGLPNDRFFAVRPEGSVSTLKIQRTERGDSAVYLCASSLGGVGEAFFGQGTRLTVV.

This clonotype was observed many times. CDR3 amino acids: CAISGASTLTGELFF. As DNA, the CDR3 is TGTGCCATCAGTGGGGCCTCGACCCTCACCGGGGAGCTGTTTTTT. The chain employs TRBV10-3 and TRBJ2-2; D not resolved. Germline V gives CDR1 ENHRY, CDR2 SYGVKD. The CDR3 has 15 residues. V was trimmed by 4 bases and J by 4 bases, leaving 13 bases between them.

The sample holds many counts of this clonotype. This chain links TRBV12-3 or TRBV12-4 with TRBJ1-2; TRBD1 might be the D (6 bases). V shed 5 bases and J shed 11 bases, with 21 bases lying between them. This CDR3 is built from 14 residues. DNA of the CDR3: TGTGCCAGCAGTCGAGGACAGTCACTATGGAGGTACACCTTC. Translating it yields CASSRGQSLWRYTF.

This clonotype has at least ten counts. This sequence joins TRBV4-3 and TRBJ1-2; the match to TRBD1 covers 7 bases. The CDR3 extends over 14 amino acids. With 3 bases clipped from V and 4 bases from J, the junction kept 5 bases outside the gene matches. Per germline, CDR1 LGHNA and CDR2 YSLEER. As DNA, the CDR3 is TGCGCCAGCAGCCAGAGACACAGGGGCTATGGCTACACCTTC. Protein: CASSQRHRGYGYTF.

This clonotype showed up many times. The J gene is TRBJ2-1, the V gene TRBV19; 11 bases align to TRBD2. The V gene's germline CDR1 is LNHDA and CDR2 SQIVND (reference sequence). The V segment lost 8 bases and the J segment 2 bases; nucleotides outside the gene matches: 5. The CDR3 sequence is 15 residues long. CDR3 sequence (DNA): TGTGCCAGTCGTGTTAGCGGGAGGGCCTACAATGAGCAGTTCTTC. The encoded protein is CASRVSGRAYNEQFF.

V gene TRBV7-2 combines with J gene TRBJ2-2, with D unresolved. The CDR3 covers 14 residues. Trimming pared 3 bases from V and 1 base from J, leaving 6 bases between. CDR1 is SGHTA and CDR2 is FQGNSA in the germline V gene. CDR3 nucleotide sequence: TGTGCCAGCAGCTTTTCCTGGAACACCGGGGAGCTGTTTTTT. The encoded protein is CASSFSWNTGELFF.

This clonotype was counted ten times or more. The rearrangement links TRBV5-4 to TRBJ2-3; no clear D gene. The CDR3 is made up of 14 amino acids. Trimming stripped 1 base from V and 2 bases from J, with 8 bases between. Germline V CDR1 and CDR2: SGHNT, YYREEE (reference sequence). Here the CDR3 reads CASSLLGNTDTQYF. The CDR3 nucleotides read TGTGCCAGCAGCTTGTTAGGCAACACAGATACGCAGTATTTT. Looking up the rest from reference TRBV5-4 and TRBJ2-3 gives the full variable domain: ETGVTQSPTHLIKTRGQQVTLRCSSQSGHNTVSWYQQALGQGPQFIFQYYREEENGRGNFPPRFSGLQFPNYSSELNVNALELDDSALYLCASSLLGNTDTQYFGPGTRLTVL.

This clonotype was counted many times. The chain combines TRBV10-3 with TRBJ2-1; D may match TRBD1 or TRBD2 (6 bases each). The length of the CDR3 is 13 residues. Trimming took off 6 bases at V and 8 bases at J, with 14 bases between the two ends. Germline assignment: CDR1 ENHRY and CDR2 SYGVKD. Written as DNA, the CDR3 is TGTGCCATCAGCACTAGGGGGGACGATGAGCAGTTCTTC. Translation: CAISTRGDDEQFF.

This clonotype has at least ten counts. V and J are TRBV10-3 and TRBJ2-1, with 9 bases that match TRBD1. The V and J ends lost 4 bases and 8 bases, in that order; junction bases with no gene match: 0. CDR1 is ENHRY and CDR2 is SYGVKD in the germline V gene. The CDR3 extends over 12 amino acids. DNA of the CDR3: TGTGCCATCAGTGGACAGGGGGATGAGCAGTTCTTC. Protein: CAISGQGDEQFF.

This clonotype was recorded many times. The chain employs TRBV20-1 and TRBJ2-7; D possibly corresponds to TRBD2 (5 bases). The V end was cut by 4 bases, the J end by 3 bases, with 22 bases between. The V gene's germline CDR1 is DFQATT and CDR2 SNEGSKA (reference sequence). The CDR3 totals 16 residues. CDR3 loop: CSAKTERSSRDYEQYF. The CDR3 bases are TGCAGTGCTAAAACTGAACGGTCCTCGAGGGACTACGAGCAGTACTTC.

This clonotype was found a few times. This rearrangement joins TRBV9 to TRBJ2-2; D not certain. The CDR3 runs 17 residues. The V end lost 2 bases, the J end lost 4 bases, and 18 bases lay between the germline ends. CDR1 is SGDLS, CDR2 YYNGEE, per germline. CDR3 in DNA: TGTGCCAGCAGCGTTGAAGTGACACGGGTGGGCACCGGGGAGCTGTTTTTT. It translates to CASSVEVTRVGTGELFF.

This clonotype was seen repeatedly, ten times or more. This chain uses TRBV6-1 with TRBJ2-5; the D is unclear. The CDR3 runs 13 residues. V was cut by 5 bases and J by 2 bases, with 9 bases left in between. Germline V gene lookup returns CDR1 MNHNS and CDR2 SASEGT. The CDR3 DNA is TGTGCCAGCAGTAGGATTTTGCAAGAGACCCAGTACTTC. It encodes CASSRILQETQYF.

The table lists this clonotype with many counts. The chain links TRBV5-1 to TRBJ2-7, with 8 bases matching TRBD1. The CDR3 is made up of 16 amino acids. The J segment lost 3 bases and the V segment lost 3 bases, leaving 11 bases of the junction unmatched. CDR1 is SGHRS and CDR2 is YFSETQ in the germline V gene. In DNA, the CDR3 is TGCGCCAGCAGCTCTAATACGGACAGGGTCGGCTACGAGCAGTACTTC. Its translation is CASSSNTDRVGYEQYF.

This clonotype was seen many times. V gene TRBV3-1 combines with J gene TRBJ2-7, with D possibly being TRBD1 or TRBD2 (5 bases each). Trimming shortened V by 4 bases and J by 0 bases, and 16 bases separated the two germline ends. Germline loops: CDR1 LGHDT, CDR2 YNNKEL (reference sequence). The CDR3 extends over 16 amino acids. The CDR3 nucleotides are TGTGCCAGCAGCCTTGGCAAGGGGAGTCTCTCCTACGAGCAGTACTTC. This sequence encodes CASSLGKGSLSYEQYF.

This clonotype has at least ten counts. The chain links TRBV4-3 to TRBJ1-3; maybe TRBD1 (6 bases). Per the germline V gene, CDR1 is LGHNA and CDR2 is YSLEER. The CDR3 has 14 amino acids. V lost 4 bases to trimming and J lost 7 bases, with 14 bases between them. The DNA for the CDR3 is TGCGCCAGCAGCCCGGGGGGCTTGGGGAACACCATATATTTT. Its translation: CASSPGGLGNTIYF.

This chain links TRBV7-9 with TRBJ2-5; D perhaps matches TRBD2 (5 bases). This CDR3 has 16 residues. V dropped 5 bases and J dropped 3 bases, with 19 bases sitting between them. The V gene's germline CDR1 is SEHNR and CDR2 FQNEAQ (reference sequence). CDR3 nucleotides: TGTGCCAGCAGCCAGCTATTGCTAGCAGAAAAAGAGACCCAGTACTTC. It translates to CASSQLLLAEKETQYF.

A note on this clonotype: A junction boundary mismatches the germline segment, possibly from a read error. This sequence joins TRBV28 and TRBJ2-1, with 10 bases that match TRBD2. CDR3 length equals 13 residues. Looked up from germline, CDR1 is MDHEN and CDR2 is SYDVKM. In DNA form, the CDR3 reads TGTGCCAGCAGGTTAGCGGGAGGCAATGCGCAGTTCTTC. Translating gives CASRLAGGNAQFF.